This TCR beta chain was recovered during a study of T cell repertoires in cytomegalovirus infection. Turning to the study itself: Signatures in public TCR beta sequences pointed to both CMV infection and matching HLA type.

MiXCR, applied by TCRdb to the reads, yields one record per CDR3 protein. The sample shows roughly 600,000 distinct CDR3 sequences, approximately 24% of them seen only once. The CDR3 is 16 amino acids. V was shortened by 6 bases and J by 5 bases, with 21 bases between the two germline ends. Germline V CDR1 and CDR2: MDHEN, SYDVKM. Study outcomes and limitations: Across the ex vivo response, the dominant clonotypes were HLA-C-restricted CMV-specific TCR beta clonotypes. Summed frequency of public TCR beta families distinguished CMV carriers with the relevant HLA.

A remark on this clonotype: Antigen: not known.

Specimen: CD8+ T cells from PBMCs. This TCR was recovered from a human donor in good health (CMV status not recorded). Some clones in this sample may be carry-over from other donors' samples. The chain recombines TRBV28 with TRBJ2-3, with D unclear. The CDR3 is CASSTNILRVLDTQYF. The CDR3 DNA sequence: TGTGCCAGCAGCACCAATATATTAAGGGTATTAGATACGCAGTATTTT.